These 15 T cell receptor beta chains were all obtained from the same sample, sequenced in a study of CD8+ T cells in alopecia areata. Specified treatment: oral pan-JAK inhibitor, 5-10 mg twice daily. cDNA prepared by RNA extraction and subsequent reverse transcription served as the template for sequencing. The repertoire was sequenced with immunoSEQ multiplex PCR; TCRdb's copy has only in-frame clones and lacks some. The sample records over 150,000 clones, about three fifths being singletons. Source: CD4+ T cells sorted from blood, taken at week 24, from a patient treated with tofacitinib. The receptors originated from a human donor with alopecia areata.

Comments on this clone: The same CDR3 also results from other DNA sequences found in this sample. The V and J genes are TRBV30 and TRBJ2-5, with D tentatively TRBD1 or TRBD2 (6 bases each). Deletions cut 0 bases from V and 5 bases from J, with 10 bases between. The germline V gene encodes CDR1 GTSNPN and CDR2 SVGIG (reference sequence). The CDR3 is made up of 13 amino acids. CDR3 residues: CAWSVSGGETQYF. CDR3 coding DNA: TGTGCCTGGAGTGTATCCGGGGGCGAGACCCAGTACTTC.

This clone was detected a few times. The chain links TRBV30 to TRBJ2-1, with D perhaps matching TRBD1 (6 bases). Trimming removed 4 bases from V and 14 bases from J, with 18 bases in between. Germline lookup yields CDR1 GTSNPN and CDR2 SVGIG (reference sequence). The CDR3 runs to 12 residues. The CDR3 sequence: CAWTGAPHEEFF. In DNA, the CDR3 is TGTGCCTGGACAGGGGCCCCTCACGAGGAGTTCTTC.

The table lists this clone with a few counts. The chain has TRBV30 and TRBJ1-1, with D perhaps matching TRBD1 (5 bases). Germline-derived CDR1 and CDR2 are GTSNPN and SVGIG (reference sequence). The CDR3 has 15 residues. V was trimmed by 0 bases and J by 1 base, leaving 12 bases between them. The CDR3 region is CAWSVGALGNTEAFF. Written as DNA, the CDR3 is TGTGCCTGGAGTGTTGGGGCTTTGGGGAACACTGAAGCTTTCTTT.

The chain is built from TRBV7-2 and TRBJ2-7; 11 nucleotides line up with TRBD2. Trimming removed 7 bases from V and 1 base from J; junction bases left unmatched: 12. The CDR3 covers 17 residues. Germline-derived CDR1 and CDR2 are SGHTA and FQGNSA. Here the CDR3 reads CASTHVASGRSSYEQYF. The CDR3 nucleotides are TGTGCCAGCACCCACGTCGCTAGCGGGAGGTCTTCCTACGAGCAGTACTTC. Full variable domain (outside the CDR3, taken from reference TRBV7-2 and TRBJ2-7): GAGVSQSPSNKVTEKGKDVELRCDPISGHTALYWYRQSLGQGLEFLIYFQGNSAPDKSGLPSDRFSAERTGGSVSTLTIQRTQQEDSAVYLCASTHVASGRSSYEQYFGPGTRLTVT.

The chain links TRBV2 to TRBJ1-1; D is ambiguous. Between the trimmed V and J ends, which lost 4 bases and 2 bases, there was a span of 11 bases. Germline assignment: CDR1 SNHLY and CDR2 FYNNEI. There are 14 residues in the CDR3. This CDR3 reads CASSAAGLNTEAFF. CDR3 in DNA: TGTGCCAGCAGTGCCGCAGGATTAAACACTGAAGCTTTCTTT. Together with reference TRBV2 and TRBJ1-1, the CDR3 gives the full variable domain: EPEVTQTPSHQVTQMGQEVILRCVPISNHLYFYWYRQILGQKVEFLVSFYNNEISEKSEIFDDQFSVERPDGSNFTLKIRSTKLEDSAMYFCASSAAGLNTEAFFGQGTRLTVV.

This chain uses TRBV19 with TRBJ2-3; D remains ambiguous. The CDR3 loop spans 12 amino acids. CDR1 and CDR2 from the germline V gene are LNHDA and SQIVND (reference sequence). The V end lost 3 bases, the J end lost 4 bases, and 5 bases lay between the germline ends. The CDR3 nucleotides are TGTGCCAGTAGTATCCCCCCAGATACGCAGTATTTT. It is translated as CASSIPPDTQYF.

The rearrangement joins TRBV29-1 to TRBJ1-1; TRBD1 is a possible D gene (5 bases). The V gene's germline CDR1 is SQVTM and CDR2 ANQGSEA. This CDR3 is 11 amino acids long. Trimming stripped 4 bases from V and 4 bases from J, with 7 bases between. CDR3 amino acids: CSVVQGTEAFF. Written as DNA, the CDR3 is TGCAGCGTTGTCCAGGGCACTGAAGCTTTCTTT.

This rearrangement joins TRBV10-3 to TRBJ1-1; D is ambiguous. The CDR3 spans 13 residues. V shed 6 bases and J shed 3 bases, with 11 bases lying between them. CDR1 is ENHRY, CDR2 SYGVKD, per germline. This CDR3 reads CAIRPGKDTEAFF. DNA for the CDR3: TGTGCCATCAGGCCGGGAAAAGACACTGAAGCTTTCTTT.

V and J are TRBV9 and TRBJ2-3; D is unclear. V gave up 3 bases and J gave up 1 base, with 15 bases separating them. The CDR3 has 16 amino acids. Germline V lookup: CDR1 SGDLS, CDR2 YYNGEE. The DNA for the CDR3 is TGTGCCAGCAGCGCCCAAGGAAGGCCGCGCACAGATACGCAGTATTTT. Translating gives CASSAQGRPRTDTQYF.

Details on this clone: Other DNA sequences in the sample encode the same CDR3. The CDR3 sequence: CASSYSGMNTEAFF. The CDR3 DNA reads as TGTGCCAGCAGTTACTCCGGGATGAACACTGAAGCTTTCTTT. The chain employs TRBV6-5 and TRBJ1-1, with D unresolved. Germline V lookup: CDR1 MNHEY, CDR2 SVGAGI. The length of the CDR3 is 14 residues. The V end was cut by 0 bases, the J end by 0 bases, with 5 bases between.

The V and J genes are TRBV2 and TRBJ1-1; perhaps TRBD1 as D (5 bases). Germline V CDR1 and CDR2: SNHLY, FYNNEI. V shed 2 bases and J shed 1 base, with 11 bases lying between them. The CDR3 has 15 residues. The CDR3: CASSEIGTGNTEAFF. CDR3 in DNA: TGTGCCAGCAGTGAAATAGGGACGGGGAACACTGAAGCTTTCTTT.

This clone was found a few times. V gene TRBV15 combines with J gene TRBJ1-6; no reliable D call. The CDR3 has 17 residues. CDR1 and CDR2 from the germline V gene are LNHNV and YYDKDF (reference sequence). Deletions cut 0 bases from V and 5 bases from J, with 14 bases between. CDR3 sequence (DNA): TGTGCCACCAGCAGAGATAATAGGGAAAATAATAATTCACCCCTCCACTTT. It is translated as CATSRDNRENNNSPLHF. The variable domain in full, with the rest retrieved from reference TRBV15 and TRBJ1-6, is DAMVIQNPRYQVTQFGKPVTLSCSQTLNHNVMYWYQQKSSQAPKLLFHYYDKDFNNEADTPDNFQSRRPNTSFCFLDIRSPGLGDTAMYLCATSRDNRENNNSPLHFGNGTRLTVT.

The genes are TRBV19 and TRBJ2-5; the D gene is possibly TRBD2 (6 bases). This CDR3 contains 14 residues. Germline CDR1 LNHDA, CDR2 SQIVND (reference sequence). V lost 5 bases and J lost 5, with 15 bases in between. CDR3 coding DNA: TGTGCCAGTAGTTTCCGGGACTTCGATGAGACCCAGTACTTC. The encoded protein is CASSFRDFDETQYF.

The rearrangement links TRBV4-2 to TRBJ2-1, with 9 bases aligning to TRBD1. Trimming at V came to 3 bases and at J to 5 bases, leaving 5 bases not matched to a gene. The germline V gene has CDR1 LGHNA and CDR2 YNFKEQ. The CDR3 spans 15 residues. CDR3 sequence reads: CASSQGQGIDNEQFF. The CDR3 DNA reads TGTGCCAGCAGCCAGGGACAGGGTATAGACAATGAGCAGTTCTTC.

The J gene is TRBJ2-7, the V gene TRBV29-1, with 11 bases that match TRBD1. V gave up 7 bases and J gave up 3 bases; unmatched junction bases: 5. Germline lookup yields CDR1 SQVTM and CDR2 ANQGSEA. CDR3 length: 13 amino acids. CDR3 DNA sequence: TGCAGCGCCATGGGACAGGGGGGCTACGAGCAGTACTTC. It specifies CSAMGQGGYEQYF.